Sequencing of this T cell receptor beta chain was carried out in a study of cytomegalovirus exposure and HLA in healthy donors. Points on this clone: The antigen is not known.

General observations from the study: Reported findings show TCR beta sequences accurately forecast HLA-A and HLA-B alleles in most subjects.

Germline CDR1 SQVTM, CDR2 ANQGSEA. The CDR3 extends over 14 amino acids. V lost 4 bases, J lost 7 bases, and 5 bases stayed unmatched. Vbeta (60) and Jbeta (13) primers were used in the PCR. The method was immunoSEQ multiplex PCR; TCRdb's version includes in-frame clones alone and lacks a portion of them. The sample shows around 150,000 clones, approximately 84% of them seen only once. Sequenced: PBMCs. This rearrangement joins TRBV29-1 to TRBJ2-2; 11 positions match TRBD1. The receptor's source is a man aged 18 to 30 in good health and CMV-seropositive. CDR3 in amino acids: CSVVWTGGFGELFF. The DNA of the CDR3 is TGCAGCGTTGTTTGGACAGGGGGCTTCGGGGAGCTGTTTTTT.